What follows describes a single TCR beta chain. Germline V gene data show CDR1 as SGHVS and CDR2 as FNYEAQ. V gave up 5 bases and J gave up 6 bases, with 12 bases separating them. The CDR3 has 13 residues. This entry belongs to a study of T cells in tuberculosis. Some clones are missing from TCRdb's copy, which holds only in-frame ones; the method was immunoSEQ multiplex PCR. The sample contains more than 30,000 clones, about 94% of which appear only once. The rearrangement uses TRBV7-6 and TRBJ2-3, with D possibly matching TRBD2 (6 bases). Material: PBMCs. The clonotype comes from a donor aged 10-29 years with latent tuberculosis or without tuberculosis infection. Some clones in this sample may be carry-over from other donors' samples. CDR3 nucleotide sequence: TGTGCCAGCAGCGTAGACCTAGCGGATACGCAGTATTTT. Translated: CASSVDLADTQYF.